Included here is one T cell receptor beta chain sequence, with context. Its antigen is currently not known. No clone much larger than this one lies a single base away; base qualities are absent. One collaborating source in Seattle enrolled patients while the patients were actively infected and followed the patients over time throughout the course of disease. Each collaborating institution followed its own protocols to collect whole blood in K2EDTA tubes. For TCRbeta analysis, collaborator samples were shipped as frozen whole blood, as isolated PBMCs, or as DNA extracted from either sample type. The CDR3 covers 14 residues, taking in both the cysteine and the phenylalanine. Of all the DNA, just the CDR3 is kept, 42 bases in frame from base 1. After removal of 7 bases from V and 7 bases from J, the junction retains 12 bases not matched to a gene. Based on the germline V gene (reference sequence), the CDR1 and CDR2 sequences are SEHNR and FQNEAQ.

The sample belongs to a study of blood T cell repertoires in COVID-19 (dated by TCRdb to 2020 to 2022). In the study overall: The collaborator samples originated in the United States, Italy and Spain and spanned the acute and convalescent phases of COVID-19. The material from the prospective study consisted of cDNA or gDNA derived from T cells, B-cell-depleted T cells, or PBMCs. Deeply sampled blood TCRbeta repertoires from subjects exposed to, actively infected with, or recovered from COVID-19 were included in the dataset. The repertoires were released in a freely available public database meant as a resource for research on the immune response to SARS-CoV-2. Samples were obtained from the ongoing ImmuneRACE study (first 160 participants) and from 950 to 1,500 subjects provided by 6 global collaborators. A de-identified subject ID, COVID-19 status, age in years and sex were almost always included in the sample metadata. Where HLA class I and class II types were available, the types were taken from metadata supplied by the sample provider, not from assay-based typing.

The study at large found these results: How much clinical and demographic metadata was included differed by source and by participant, and the metadata was provided uncurated.

TCRbeta CDR3 regions were amplified from genomic DNA by means of the immunoSEQ Assay, a bias-controlled multiplex PCR. The study's own analysis went as follows. The number of nucleated cells in each sample was estimated by amplification of reference gene primers within the assay. To quantify the absolute abundance of each unique TCRbeta CDR3 rearrangement, sequence reads were collapsed and filtered. For each sample, productive Simpson clonality was calculated as the square root of Simpson's diversity index across productive rearrangements. TCRdb's version of the immuneACCESS table is confined to in-frame rearrangements and falls short of the full clone set. An unresolved V gene accounts for under half of the shortfall where checked; the remainder is of unknown origin. The D gene and trimming were derived from the DNA, and the V and J assignments and clone size from that table. The sample table lists about 150,000 clones, roughly 81% of them with a count of one. The ten largest clones take up around 8.1% of the sample.

The sequencing input was peripheral blood. The origin of this receptor is a woman aged 55-69 years with COVID-19, enrolled during active disease. In this chain, TRBV7-9 is recombined with TRBJ1-2; 7 junctional bases match TRBD1. The sequence in DNA is TGTGCCAGCACCTCGGACAGGAGCCGATTTGGCTACACCTTC. This yields the protein CASTSDRSRFGYTF.